The next 3 T cell receptor beta chains were all read from a single sample in a study of blood T cell dynamics during melanoma immunotherapy. The time point denotes: pre-treatment baseline. Assay: immunoSEQ multiplex PCR; the TCRdb copy retains only in-frame clones and omits some. Of over 8,000 clones in the sample, 70% to 90% were seen once. The sequencing here drew on blood, taken from a patient treated with checkpoint blockade. Source of these receptors: a human donor with melanoma.

V gene TRBV19 combines with J gene TRBJ2-3, with TRBD2 matching 10 bases. The CDR3 covers 16 residues. V was pared by 7 bases and J by 2 bases, with 9 bases of the junction left unmatched. The germline CDR1 and CDR2 sequences are LNHDA and SQIVND (reference sequence). The CDR3 loop is CASISRTSGDTDTQYF. CDR3 coding DNA: TGTGCCAGTATTAGCAGGACTAGCGGAGACACAGATACGCAGTATTTT. Together with reference TRBV19 and TRBJ2-3, the CDR3 gives the full variable domain: DGGITQSPKYLFRKEGQNVTLSCEQNLNHDAMYWYRQDPGQGLRLIYYSQIVNDFQKGDIAEGYSVSREKKESFPLTVTSAQKNPTAFYLCASISRTSGDTDTQYFGPGTRLTVL.

V is TRBV7-2 and J is TRBJ2-2, with D unresolved. V lost 6 bases, J lost 6 bases, and 11 bases lay in between. Germline values: CDR1 SGHTA, CDR2 FQGNSA. This CDR3 spans 13 amino acids. This CDR3 is CASSAQLAGELFF. The DNA for the CDR3 is TGTGCCAGCAGTGCGCAGCTGGCCGGGGAGCTGTTTTTT.

This chain uses TRBV5-1 with TRBJ2-1; the match to TRBD2 covers 8 bases. This CDR3 contains 16 residues. From germline, CDR1 is SGHRS and CDR2 YFSETQ. Trimming cost V 4 bases and J 3 bases; bases outside gene matches: 9. DNA of the CDR3: TGCGCCAGCAGCCGGGCTCCTACTAGCGGCTACAATGAGCAGTTCTTC. It codes for CASSRAPTSGYNEQFF.